This T cell receptor (beta chain) was documented in a study of T cells in Graves' hyperthyroidism and ophthalmopathy. Regarding the study as a whole: Stable hyperthyroidism and ophthalmopathy were separated using 13 V-J signatures. Ophthalmopathy onset followed model prediction by a median about 6.9 months.

Those patients with uncontrolled infection, other autoimmune disease, pregnancy or lactation were excluded. Fresh peripheral blood, roughly 9.3 ml, was the source of the PBMCs. This CDR3 is 16 amino acids long. V was shortened by 3 bases and J by 0 bases, with 11 bases between the two germline ends. Germline CDR1 is KGHSH and CDR2 is LQKENI. Amplified TCR beta CDR3 regions came from RNA transcripts. HTBI primers were the set used in a first-round RT-PCR of the TCR CDR3. TCRdb re-called the multiplex PCR reads through MiXCR, storing one row per CDR3 protein. The table lists approximately 220,000 distinct CDR3 sequences, 15% to 20% of them singletons. This clonotype appeared a few times. What it binds is unknown.

Sequencing used blood. The sequence derives from a man in his forties or fifties with Graves' hyperthyroidism. The rearrangement links TRBV18 to TRBJ2-2; D unresolved. CDR3 coding DNA: TGTGCCAGCTCACCGGGCAGGTCTACGAACACCGGGGAGCTGTTTTTT. Translated, it gives CASSPGRSTNTGELFF.